This record concerns one T cell receptor beta chain sequence. The sample has other DNA sequences that encode this CDR3 too. Per the authors' pipeline: Researchers report that nucleated cell counts were estimated from reference gene primer amplification. Produced via immunoSEQ multiplex PCR; TCRdb's table is partial and in-frame only. V, J and clone size were drawn from that table, and D and trimming were deduced from the DNA. Counted here are about 280,000 clones, about 82% occurring once; the ten biggest clones make up more than 4.5%. Germline V gene lookup returns CDR1 SEHNR and CDR2 FQNEAQ (reference sequence). This CDR3 is 15 amino acids long. V dropped 5 bases and J dropped 0; count of bases not matched to a gene: 4. This sample is part of a study of blood T cell repertoires in COVID-19. Overall study: Sites across the United States, Italy and Spain contributed samples from acute and convalescent COVID-19. T cells, B-cell-depleted T cells, or PBMCs supplied cDNA or gDNA.

The TCR was taken from a man over 45 with active or convalescent COVID-19. The sample taken for sequencing was peripheral blood. This chain links TRBV7-9 with TRBJ1-1; 9 bases map to TRBD1. The CDR3 coding sequence is TGTGCCAGCAGCCCTCGGACAGGGGTGAACACTGAAGCTTTCTTT. Residues: CASSPRTGVNTEAFF. The variable domain in full, with the rest retrieved from reference TRBV7-9 and TRBJ1-1, is DTGVSQNPRHKITKRGQNVTFRCDPISEHNRLYWYRQTLGQGPEFLTYFQNEAQLEKSRLLSDRFSAERPKGSFSTLEIQRTEQGDSAMYLCASSPRTGVNTEAFFGQGTRLTVV.